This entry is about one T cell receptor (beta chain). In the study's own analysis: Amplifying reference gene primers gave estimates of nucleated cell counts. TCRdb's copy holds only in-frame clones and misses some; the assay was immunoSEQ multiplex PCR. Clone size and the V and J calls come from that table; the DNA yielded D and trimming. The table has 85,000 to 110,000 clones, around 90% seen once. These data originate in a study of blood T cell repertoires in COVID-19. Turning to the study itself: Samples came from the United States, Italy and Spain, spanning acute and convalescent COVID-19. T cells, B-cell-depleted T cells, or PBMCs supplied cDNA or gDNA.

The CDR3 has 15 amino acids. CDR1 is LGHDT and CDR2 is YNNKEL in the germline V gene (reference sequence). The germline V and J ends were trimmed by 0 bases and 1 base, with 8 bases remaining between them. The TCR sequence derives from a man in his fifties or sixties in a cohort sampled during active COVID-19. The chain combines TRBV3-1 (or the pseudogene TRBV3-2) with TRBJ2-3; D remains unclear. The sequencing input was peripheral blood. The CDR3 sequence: CASSQETGGTDTQYF. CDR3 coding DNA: TGTGCCAGCAGCCAAGAGACGGGTGGCACAGATACGCAGTATTTT.